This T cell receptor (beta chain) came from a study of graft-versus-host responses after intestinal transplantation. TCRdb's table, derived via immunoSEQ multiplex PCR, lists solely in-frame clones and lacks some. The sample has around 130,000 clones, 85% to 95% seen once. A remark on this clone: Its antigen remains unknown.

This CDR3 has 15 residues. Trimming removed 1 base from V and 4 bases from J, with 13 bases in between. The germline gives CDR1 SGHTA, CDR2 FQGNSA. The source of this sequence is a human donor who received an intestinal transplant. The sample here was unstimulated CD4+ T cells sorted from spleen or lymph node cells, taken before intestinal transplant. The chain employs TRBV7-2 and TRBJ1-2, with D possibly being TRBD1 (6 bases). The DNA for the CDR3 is TGTGCCAGCAGCTTAGACGTGGGGGGCGCCTATGGCTACACCTTC. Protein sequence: CASSLDVGGAYGYTF.